These 7 T cell receptor beta chains share one sample of origin, sequenced in a study of identical twins. TCRdb fed the 5' RACE reads into MiXCR, producing one record per CDR3 protein. The table lists about 240,000 distinct CDR3 sequences, over 9.5% of them singletons. The same specimen was also included in a second study, on yellow fever vaccine responses in identical twins.

The specimen sequenced was memory (CD45RO+) T cells sorted from blood. These receptor sequences come from a woman younger than 30 in good health.

This clonotype was observed a few times. The chain combines TRBV4-2 with TRBJ2-2; TRBD2 matches at 12 bases. After removal of 7 bases from V and 3 bases from J, the junction contained 12 bases not matched to a gene. The germline V gene encodes CDR1 LGHNA and CDR2 YNFKEQ. This CDR3 is built from 18 residues. As DNA, the CDR3 is TGTGCCAGCACCAAGACTAGCGGGAGTTTAAAATACACCGGGGAGCTGTTTTTT. It yields the protein CASTKTSGSLKYTGELFF.

The chain is built from TRBV7-9 and TRBJ2-7; TRBD2 matches 7 bases. The V gene's germline CDR1 is SEHNR and CDR2 FQNEAQ (reference sequence). The length of the CDR3 is 16 residues. After removal of 2 bases from V and 6 bases from J, the junction contained 13 bases not matched to a gene. CDR3 protein: CASSLIFGTNPREQYF. The CDR3 coding sequence is TGTGCCAGCAGCTTAATATTCGGGACTAACCCTCGCGAGCAGTACTTC.

This clonotype was counted many times. This rearrangement joins TRBV12-3 or TRBV12-4 to TRBJ2-5; 8 bases agree with TRBD1. The CDR3 consists of 15 residues. Trimming removed 4 bases from V and 5 bases from J; junction bases left unmatched: 9. CDR3 protein: CASSSTGQGWETQYF. The CDR3 region has the DNA TGTGCCAGCAGTTCGACTGGACAGGGATGGGAGACCCAGTACTTC.

This clonotype was seen more than once but under ten times. V gene TRBV13 combines with J gene TRBJ2-1; D remains unclear. Trimming stripped 1 base from V and 8 bases from J, with 6 bases between. The germline CDR1 and CDR2 sequences are PRHDT and FYEKMQ (reference sequence). The CDR3 has 12 residues. The CDR3 coding sequence is TGTGCCAGCAGCTTAGACCTCTATGAGCAGTTCTTC. Protein: CASSLDLYEQFF.

CDR3 residues: CASSSPRGGINEQFF. CDR3 bases: TGTGCCAGCAGCTCCCCCAGGGGGGGGATAAATGAGCAGTTCTTC. V usage is TRBV28 and J usage is TRBJ2-1; D tentatively fits TRBD1 or TRBD2 (7 bases each). Trimming took 6 bases from V and 7 from J, leaving 19 bases between them. Germline values: CDR1 MDHEN, CDR2 SYDVKM. The CDR3 runs to 15 residues.

The J gene is TRBJ2-7, the V gene TRBV6-2 or TRBV6-3; 10 bases are shared with TRBD2. This CDR3 is 16 amino acids long. The J segment lost 3 bases and the V segment lost 5 bases, leaving 10 bases of the junction unmatched. CDR1 is MNHEY, CDR2 SVGEGT, per germline. The CDR3 is CASSRSIAGGYYEQYF. The CDR3 DNA is TGTGCCAGCAGTCGATCTATAGCGGGAGGCTACTACGAGCAGTACTTC.

In this sample, this clonotype turned up many times. J is TRBJ1-6 and V is TRBV28, with no clear D. The CDR3 covers 15 residues. V was cut by 4 bases and J by 9 bases, with 16 bases left in between. CDR1 and CDR2 from the germline V gene are MDHEN and SYDVKM. CDR3 protein: CASSSTTSHSSPLHF. In DNA form, the CDR3 reads TGTGCCAGCAGTTCAACAACTTCTCATAGTTCACCCCTCCACTTT.